This entry is about one T cell receptor (beta chain). Its antigen is still unknown. The data originate from a study of brain T cells in children with intractable seizures. Study-level findings and limits: Absence of clones before surgery may stem from lower sequencing depth. Viral specificity was inferred only from CDR3 similarity; HCMV serostatus was unknown.

TCRdb's copy holds only in-frame clones and misses some; the assay was immunoSEQ multiplex PCR. In the table there are about 340,000 clones, 93% of which are singletons. Germline CDR1 SNHLY, CDR2 FYNNEI. The CDR3 spans 14 residues. Unmatched junction bases numbered 10, after V lost 11 bases and J lost 0 bases. As to time point: blood from clinic visit 5 months post-surgery; TSC patient then seizure free. Surgery cases with the highest brain T cell transcript signatures were chosen for sequencing. The chain carries TRBV2 and TRBJ2-7; TRBD1 agrees at 7 bases. Sequencing was performed on peripheral blood, taken 5 to 6 months after surgery. The TCR sequence derives from a boy in the first two years of life with tuberous sclerosis and intractable seizures. The DNA of the CDR3 is TGTGCCTCTCAAACAGGGGCAGCCTCCTACGAGCAGTACTTC. Its translation is CASQTGAASYEQYF.